This note documents a single T cell receptor beta chain sequence. As yet, its antigen is unknown. Next came a second PCR, run for about 7 to 12 cycles, which used a sample-barcoded 5' primer along with a J-beta primer mix. Each cDNA was tagged by a template-switch adaptor containing 12 random nucleotides. TCRdb independently ran MiXCR on the 5' RACE reads; one entry per CDR3 protein. The profile shows some 780,000 distinct CDR3 sequences, roughly three fifths of them singletons. The data were obtained in a study of blood T cells in healthy people across ages. Study-level findings and limits: Age showed a roughly linear inverse relationship with TCR beta diversity per million T cells.

Total RNA, at least 5 micrograms per sample, came from PBMCs. From germline, CDR1 is MNHEY and CDR2 SMNVEV (reference sequence). Trimming left V 3 bases short and J 5 bases short, with 15 bases between. The CDR3 is made up of 15 amino acids. This chain joins TRBV27 and TRBJ2-3; perhaps TRBD2 as D (5 bases). This receptor was obtained from a man in his forties in good health. Sequences were obtained from blood. The CDR3 spells CASSLSGWPKDTQYF. The CDR3 nucleotides are TGTGCCAGCAGTTTGAGCGGTTGGCCGAAAGATACGCAGTATTTT.